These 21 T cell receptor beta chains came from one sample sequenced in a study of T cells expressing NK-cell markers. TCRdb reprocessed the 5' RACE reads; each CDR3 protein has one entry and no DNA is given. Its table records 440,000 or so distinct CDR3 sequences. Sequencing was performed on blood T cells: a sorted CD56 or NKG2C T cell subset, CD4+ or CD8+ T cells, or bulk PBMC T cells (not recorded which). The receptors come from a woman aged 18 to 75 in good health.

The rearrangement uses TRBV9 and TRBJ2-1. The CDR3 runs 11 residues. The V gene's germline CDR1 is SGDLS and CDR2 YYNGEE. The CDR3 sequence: CASSVAMKQFF.

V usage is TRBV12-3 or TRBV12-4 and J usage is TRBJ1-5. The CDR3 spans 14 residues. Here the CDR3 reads CASSLGRGNQPQHF.

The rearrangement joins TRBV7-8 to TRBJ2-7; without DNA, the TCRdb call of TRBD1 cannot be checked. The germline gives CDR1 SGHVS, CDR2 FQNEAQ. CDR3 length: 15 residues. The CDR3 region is CASSLTPDRYYEQYF. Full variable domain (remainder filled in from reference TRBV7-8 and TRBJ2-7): GAGVSQSPRYKVAKRGQDVALRCDPISGHVSLFWYQQALGQGPEFLTYFQNEAQLDKSGLPSDRFFAERPEGSVSTLKIQRTQQEDSAVYLCASSLTPDRYYEQYFGPGTRLTVT.

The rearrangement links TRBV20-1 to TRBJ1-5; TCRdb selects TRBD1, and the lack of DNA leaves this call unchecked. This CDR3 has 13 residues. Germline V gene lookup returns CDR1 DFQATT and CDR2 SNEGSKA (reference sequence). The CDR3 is CSATSDRDQPQHF.

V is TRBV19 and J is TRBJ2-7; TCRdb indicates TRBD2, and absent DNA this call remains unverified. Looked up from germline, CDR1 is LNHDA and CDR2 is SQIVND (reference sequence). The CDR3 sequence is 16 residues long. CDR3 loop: CASSQLAGWNLLEQYF.

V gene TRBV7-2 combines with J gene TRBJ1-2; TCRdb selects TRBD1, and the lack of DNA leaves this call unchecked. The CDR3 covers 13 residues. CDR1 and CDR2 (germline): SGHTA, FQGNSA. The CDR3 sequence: CASSWPGHYGYTF.

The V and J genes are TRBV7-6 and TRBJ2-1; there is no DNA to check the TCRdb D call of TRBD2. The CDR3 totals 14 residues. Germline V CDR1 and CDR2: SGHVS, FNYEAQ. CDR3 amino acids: CASSPSWSYNEQFF.

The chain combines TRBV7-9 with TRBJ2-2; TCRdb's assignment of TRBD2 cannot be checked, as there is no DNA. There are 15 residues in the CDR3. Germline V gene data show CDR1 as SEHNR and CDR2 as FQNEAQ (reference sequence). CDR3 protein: CASTRLGANTGELFF.

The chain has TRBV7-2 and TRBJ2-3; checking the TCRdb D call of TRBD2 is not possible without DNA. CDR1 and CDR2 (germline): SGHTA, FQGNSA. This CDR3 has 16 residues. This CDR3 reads CASNILLAGGVDTQYF.

CDR3: CASSLASLNQPQHF. The chain combines TRBV12-3 or TRBV12-4 with TRBJ1-5. This CDR3 has 14 amino acids.

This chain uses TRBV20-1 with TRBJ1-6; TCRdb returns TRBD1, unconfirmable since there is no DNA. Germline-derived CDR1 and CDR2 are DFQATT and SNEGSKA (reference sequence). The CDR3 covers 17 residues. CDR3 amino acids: CSARSGGSDPFNSPLHF.

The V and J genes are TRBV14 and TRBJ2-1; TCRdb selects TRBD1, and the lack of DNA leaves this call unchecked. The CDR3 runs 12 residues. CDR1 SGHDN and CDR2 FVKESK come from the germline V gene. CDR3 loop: CASSLTGGSQFF.

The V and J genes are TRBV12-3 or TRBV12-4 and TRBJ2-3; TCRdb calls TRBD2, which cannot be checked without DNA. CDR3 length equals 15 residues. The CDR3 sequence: CASTGDGAPTDTQYF.

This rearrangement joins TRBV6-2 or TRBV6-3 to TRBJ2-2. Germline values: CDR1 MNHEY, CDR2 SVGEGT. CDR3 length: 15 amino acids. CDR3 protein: CASSLLVANTGELFF.

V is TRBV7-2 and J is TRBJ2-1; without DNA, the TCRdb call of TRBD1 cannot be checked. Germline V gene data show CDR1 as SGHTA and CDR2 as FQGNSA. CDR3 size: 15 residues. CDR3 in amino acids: CASSVTHGGFNEQFF.

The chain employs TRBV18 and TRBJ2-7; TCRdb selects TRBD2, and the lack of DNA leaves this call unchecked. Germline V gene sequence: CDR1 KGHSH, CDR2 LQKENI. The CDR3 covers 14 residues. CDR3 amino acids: CASSRGLDTYEQYF.

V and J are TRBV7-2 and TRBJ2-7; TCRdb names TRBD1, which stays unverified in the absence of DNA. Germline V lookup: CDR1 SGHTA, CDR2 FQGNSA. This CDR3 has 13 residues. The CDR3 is CASSSRQAREQYF.

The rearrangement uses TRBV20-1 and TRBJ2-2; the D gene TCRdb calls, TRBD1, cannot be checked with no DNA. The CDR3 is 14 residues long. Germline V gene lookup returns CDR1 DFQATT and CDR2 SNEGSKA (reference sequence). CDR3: CSARVGTVAGELFF.

CDR3: CASSFEEGQPQHF. The genes are TRBV7-2 and TRBJ1-5. This CDR3 region has 13 residues. Germline V gives CDR1 SGHTA, CDR2 FQGNSA.

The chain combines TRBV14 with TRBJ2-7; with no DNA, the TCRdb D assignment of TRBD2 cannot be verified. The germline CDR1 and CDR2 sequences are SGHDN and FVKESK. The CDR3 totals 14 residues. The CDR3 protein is CASSHLSGTYEQYF.

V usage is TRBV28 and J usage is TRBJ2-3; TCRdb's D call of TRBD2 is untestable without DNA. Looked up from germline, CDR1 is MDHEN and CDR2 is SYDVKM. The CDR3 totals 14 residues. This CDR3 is CASSGTSGADTQYF.